This entry describes one T cell receptor (beta chain). Antigen specificity is unknown. This sample is part of a study of Ad26.COV2.S vaccination and SARS-CoV-2 variants. About the study: The donor was enrolled in the Ad26.COV2.S arm of the COV1001 trial.

Treatment of the sample: about 20 received Ad26.COV2.S at low or high dose, single or two shots; 5 received placebo; per-sample allocation not given. Samples analyzed were those drawn on day 63 after the first vaccine or placebo injection. This table comes from immunoSEQ multiplex PCR, and its TCRdb copy is limited to in-frame clones, with some not included. The data hold some 250,000 clones, with 88% observed a single time. Study-wide results and limits: Vaccinated and placebo-treated recipients had similar non-spike TCR breadth.

V lost 4 bases and J 2 bases, leaving 10 bases between the germline ends. CDR3 length: 13 amino acids. Germline V gives CDR1 SGHRS, CDR2 YFSETQ. This specimen consisted of peripheral blood, obtained in a trial of Ad26.COV2.S vaccine versus placebo. The source is a person between 18 and 65 years old who received the Ad26.COV2.S COVID-19 vaccine or a placebo. The gene calls are TRBV5-1 and TRBJ2-7; D unclear. This CDR3 is CASSGSEAYEQYF. CDR3 coding DNA: TGCGCCAGCAGCGGGTCCGAGGCCTACGAGCAGTACTTC. The variable domain in full, with the rest retrieved from reference TRBV5-1 and TRBJ2-7, is KAGVTQTPRYLIKTRGQQVTLSCSPISGHRSVSWYQQTPGQGLQFLFEYFSETQRNKGNFPGRFSGRQFSNSRSEMNVSTLELGDSALYLCASSGSEAYEQYFGPGTRLTVT.